One and the same sample provided the 4 T cell receptor beta chains below, sequenced in a study of shared clonotypes between healthy human individuals. Sequenced by immunoSEQ multiplex PCR; TCRdb stores in-frame clones only, minus some. The table records approximately 2,000,000 clones, roughly 90% of them present only once. Sequencing input: naive CD4+ T cells from PBMCs. Subset in this sample: CD45RA+ positively selected. These receptors were obtained from a man between 18 and 29 years old in good health. Some clones in this sample may be carry-over from other donors' samples.

J is TRBJ2-1 and V is TRBV5-6; D is uncertain. CDR3 length: 15 residues. Trimming stripped 3 bases from V and 2 bases from J, with 12 bases between. The V gene's germline CDR1 is SGHDT and CDR2 YYEEEE. CDR3 in amino acids: CASSSLTTAYNEQFF. As DNA, the CDR3 is TGTGCCAGCAGCTCGCTGACGACGGCCTACAATGAGCAGTTCTTC.

The rearrangement joins TRBV6-5 to TRBJ2-4, with D uncertain. Germline CDR1 MNHEY, CDR2 SVGAGI. This CDR3 contains 13 residues. With 0 bases removed from V and 12 bases from J, the gap between germline ends came to 12 bases. CDR3 amino acids: CASSYSREVSQYF. Here the CDR3 DNA reads TGTGCCAGCAGTTACTCGAGAGAAGTTTCTCAGTACTTC.

This clone has a single count. The J gene is TRBJ2-4, the V gene TRBV2; 9 nucleotides align to TRBD2. The CDR3 has 14 amino acids. The ends lost 4 bases at V and 10 bases at J; junction bases unmatched: 8. Looked up from germline, CDR1 is SNHLY and CDR2 is FYNNEI. The CDR3, as DNA: TGTGCCAGCAGTGGTATGGGGGCGGGAGGGATTCAGTACTTC. It codes for CASSGMGAGGIQYF.

This chain connects TRBV28 to TRBJ2-1, with 9 positions matching TRBD1. The V gene end was trimmed by 5 bases and the J gene end by 3 bases; junction bases not matched to a gene: 14. The germline V gene has CDR1 MDHEN and CDR2 SYDVKM. This CDR3 has 18 residues. The CDR3 here is CASSPPPGTGSSYNEQFF. Here the CDR3 DNA reads TGTGCCAGCAGTCCACCGCCCGGGACAGGGTCAAGCTACAATGAGCAGTTCTTC.